This T cell receptor (beta chain) emerged from a study of neurological immune-mediated disorders. TCRdb recomputed calls from the 5' RACE reads with MiXCR, one row per CDR3 protein. The sample records some 41,000 distinct CDR3 sequences, 2.5% being singletons. This clonotype occurred many times. The CDR3 is 15 residues long. Looked up from germline, CDR1 is SGHDT and CDR2 is YYEEEE. Trimming removed 3 bases from V and 3 bases from J; junction bases left unmatched: 5. The genes are TRBV5-6 and TRBJ2-7, with TRBD1 identical over 11 bases. Sequencing was done on a sample of PBMCs. The TCR was taken from a man aged 30 to 39 with multiple sclerosis. In nucleotides, the CDR3 is TGTGCCAGCAGCTCCCGGGACAGGGGGATCTACGAGCAGTACTTC. This encodes CASSSRDRGIYEQYF.